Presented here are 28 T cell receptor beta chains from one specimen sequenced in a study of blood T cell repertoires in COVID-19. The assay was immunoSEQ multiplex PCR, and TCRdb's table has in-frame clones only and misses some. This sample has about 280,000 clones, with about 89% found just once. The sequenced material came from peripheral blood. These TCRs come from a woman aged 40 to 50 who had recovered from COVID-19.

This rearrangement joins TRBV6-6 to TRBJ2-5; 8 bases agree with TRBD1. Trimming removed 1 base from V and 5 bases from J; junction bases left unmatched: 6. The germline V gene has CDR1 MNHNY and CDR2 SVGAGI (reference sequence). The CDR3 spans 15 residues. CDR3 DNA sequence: TGTGCCAGCAGTTACTTTGGACAGGGCGAGGAGACCCAGTACTTC. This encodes CASSYFGQGEETQYF.

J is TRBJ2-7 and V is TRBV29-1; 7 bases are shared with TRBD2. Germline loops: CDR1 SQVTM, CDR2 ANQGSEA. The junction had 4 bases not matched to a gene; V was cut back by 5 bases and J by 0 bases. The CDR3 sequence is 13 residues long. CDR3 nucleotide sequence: TGCAGCGTTTTGTGGGACTACTCCTACGAGCAGTACTTC. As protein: CSVLWDYSYEQYF.

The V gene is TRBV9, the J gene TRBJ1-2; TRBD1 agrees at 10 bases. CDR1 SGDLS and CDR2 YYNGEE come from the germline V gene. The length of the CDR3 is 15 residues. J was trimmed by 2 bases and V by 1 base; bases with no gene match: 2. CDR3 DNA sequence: TGTGCCAGCAGCGTATCGGGACAGGGGAACTATGGCTACACCTTC. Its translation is CASSVSGQGNYGYTF. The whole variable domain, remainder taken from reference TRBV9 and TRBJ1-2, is DSGVTQTPKHLITATGQRVTLRCSPRSGDLSVYWYQQSLDQGLQFLIQYYNGEERAKGNILERFSAQQFPDLHSELNLSSLELGDSALYFCASSVSGQGNYGYTFGSGTRLTVV.

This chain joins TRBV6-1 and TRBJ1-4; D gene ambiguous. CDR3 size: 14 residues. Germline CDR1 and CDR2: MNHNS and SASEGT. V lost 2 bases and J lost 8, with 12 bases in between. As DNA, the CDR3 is TGTGCCAGCAGTGAAACGGCAGGCCGGGAAAAACTGTTTTTT. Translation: CASSETAGREKLFF.

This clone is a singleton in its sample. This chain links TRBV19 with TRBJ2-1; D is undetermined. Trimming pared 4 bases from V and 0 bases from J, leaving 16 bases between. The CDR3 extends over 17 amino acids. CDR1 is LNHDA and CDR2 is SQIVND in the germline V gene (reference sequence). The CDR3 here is CASSTPKAPSSYNEQFF. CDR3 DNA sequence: TGTGCCAGTAGTACCCCGAAAGCACCGAGCTCCTACAATGAGCAGTTCTTC.

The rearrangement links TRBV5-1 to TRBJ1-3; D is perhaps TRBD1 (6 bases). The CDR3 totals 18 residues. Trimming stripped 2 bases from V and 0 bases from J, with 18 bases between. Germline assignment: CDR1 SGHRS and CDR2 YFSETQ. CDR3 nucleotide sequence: TGCGCCAGCAGCTTAGACAGGCCATCAGTACTCTCTGGAAACACCATATATTTT. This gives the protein CASSLDRPSVLSGNTIYF.

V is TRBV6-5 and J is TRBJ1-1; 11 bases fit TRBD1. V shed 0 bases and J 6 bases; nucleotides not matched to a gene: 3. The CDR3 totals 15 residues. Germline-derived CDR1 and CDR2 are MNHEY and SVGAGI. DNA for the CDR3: TGTGCCAGCAGTTACTCGGGACAGGGGGTCGCTGAAGCTTTCTTT. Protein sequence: CASSYSGQGVAEAFF.

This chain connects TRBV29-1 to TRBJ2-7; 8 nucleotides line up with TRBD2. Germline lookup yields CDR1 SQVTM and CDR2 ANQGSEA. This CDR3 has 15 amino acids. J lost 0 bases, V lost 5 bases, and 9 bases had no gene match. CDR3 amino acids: CSVQRPGGASYEQYF. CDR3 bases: TGCAGCGTTCAGCGGCCGGGAGGGGCCTCCTACGAGCAGTACTTC.

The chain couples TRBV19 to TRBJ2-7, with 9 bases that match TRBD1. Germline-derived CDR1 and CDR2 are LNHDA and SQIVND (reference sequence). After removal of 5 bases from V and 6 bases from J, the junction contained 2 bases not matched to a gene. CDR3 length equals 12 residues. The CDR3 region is CASSPTGGEQYF. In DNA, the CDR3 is TGTGCCAGTAGTCCGACAGGGGGCGAGCAGTACTTC.

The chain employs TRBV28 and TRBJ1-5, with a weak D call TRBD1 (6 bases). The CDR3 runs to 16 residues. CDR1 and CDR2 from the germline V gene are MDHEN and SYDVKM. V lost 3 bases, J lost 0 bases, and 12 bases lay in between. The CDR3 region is CASSFGGRGSNQPQHF. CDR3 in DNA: TGTGCCAGCAGTTTCGGGGGGCGGGGTAGCAATCAGCCCCAGCATTTT.

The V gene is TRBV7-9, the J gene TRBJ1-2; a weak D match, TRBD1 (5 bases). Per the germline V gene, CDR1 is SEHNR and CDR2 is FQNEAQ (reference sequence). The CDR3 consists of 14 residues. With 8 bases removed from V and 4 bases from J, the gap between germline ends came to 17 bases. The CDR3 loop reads CASSEGLTAYGYTF. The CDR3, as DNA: TGTGCCAGCTCCGAGGGACTCACAGCCTATGGCTACACCTTC.

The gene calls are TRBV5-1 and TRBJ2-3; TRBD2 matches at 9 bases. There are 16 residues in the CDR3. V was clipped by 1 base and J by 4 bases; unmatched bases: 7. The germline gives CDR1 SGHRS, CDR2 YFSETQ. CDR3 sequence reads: CASSLFSGSKADTQYF. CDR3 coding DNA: TGCGCCAGCAGCTTGTTTAGCGGGAGTAAGGCAGATACGCAGTATTTT.

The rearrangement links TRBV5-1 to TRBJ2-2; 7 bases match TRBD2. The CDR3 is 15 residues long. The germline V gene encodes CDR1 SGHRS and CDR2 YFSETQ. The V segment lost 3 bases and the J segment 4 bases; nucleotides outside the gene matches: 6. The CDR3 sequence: CASSSSSGFTGELFF. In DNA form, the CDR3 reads TGCGCCAGCAGCTCGTCTAGCGGCTTCACCGGGGAGCTGTTTTTT.

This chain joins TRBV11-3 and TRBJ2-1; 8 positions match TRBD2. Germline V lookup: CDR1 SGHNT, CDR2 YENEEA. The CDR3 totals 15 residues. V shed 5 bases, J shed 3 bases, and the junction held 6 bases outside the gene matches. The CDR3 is CASSKRREVYNEQFF. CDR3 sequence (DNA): TGTGCCAGCAGCAAAAGGCGGGAGGTCTACAATGAGCAGTTCTTC.

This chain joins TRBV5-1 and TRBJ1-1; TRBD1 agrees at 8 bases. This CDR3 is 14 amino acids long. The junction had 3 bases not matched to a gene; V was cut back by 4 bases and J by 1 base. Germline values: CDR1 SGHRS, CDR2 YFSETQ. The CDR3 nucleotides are TGCGCCAGCAGCCGGGACAGGACGAACACTGAAGCTTTCTTT. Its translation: CASSRDRTNTEAFF. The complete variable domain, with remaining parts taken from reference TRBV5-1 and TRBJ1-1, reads KAGVTQTPRYLIKTRGQQVTLSCSPISGHRSVSWYQQTPGQGLQFLFEYFSETQRNKGNFPGRFSGRQFSNSRSEMNVSTLELGDSALYLCASSRDRTNTEAFFGQGTRLTVV.

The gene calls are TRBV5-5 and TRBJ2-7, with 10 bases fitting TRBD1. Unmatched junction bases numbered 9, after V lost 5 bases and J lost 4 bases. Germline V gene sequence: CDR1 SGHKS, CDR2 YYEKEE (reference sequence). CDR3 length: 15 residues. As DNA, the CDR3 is TGTGCCAGCAGGGAAGCGCCGGGACAGGGGTACGAGCAGTACTTC. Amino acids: CASREAPGQGYEQYF.

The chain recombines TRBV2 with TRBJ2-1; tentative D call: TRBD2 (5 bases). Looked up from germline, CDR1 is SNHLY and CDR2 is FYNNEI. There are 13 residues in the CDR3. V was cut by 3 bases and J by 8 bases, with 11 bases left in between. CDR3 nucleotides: TGTGCCAGCAGTGACGAGCTAGCCGATGAGCAGTTCTTC. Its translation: CASSDELADEQFF.

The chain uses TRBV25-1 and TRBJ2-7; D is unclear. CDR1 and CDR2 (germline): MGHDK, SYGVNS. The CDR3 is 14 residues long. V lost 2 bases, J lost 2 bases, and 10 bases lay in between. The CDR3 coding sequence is TGTGCCAGCAGTGAACCGTCAGTCCCCTACGAGCAGTACTTC. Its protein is CASSEPSVPYEQYF.

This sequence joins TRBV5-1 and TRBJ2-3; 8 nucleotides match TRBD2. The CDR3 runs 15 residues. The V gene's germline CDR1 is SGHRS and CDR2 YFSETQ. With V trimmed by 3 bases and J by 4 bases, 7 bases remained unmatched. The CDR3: CASSSTGGPSDTQYF. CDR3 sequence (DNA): TGCGCCAGCAGCTCCACGGGAGGGCCCTCAGATACGCAGTATTTT.

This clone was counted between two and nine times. For the CDR3, the DNA is TGTGCCAGTCCAGGACCAGGGGGCATGCGGACTGAAGCTTTCTTT. Translating it yields CASPGPGGMRTEAFF. The rearrangement joins TRBV19 to TRBJ1-1; 8 bases are shared with TRBD1. The germline V gene has CDR1 LNHDA and CDR2 SQIVND (reference sequence). J was trimmed by 5 bases and V by 8 bases; bases with no gene match: 13. The CDR3 loop spans 15 amino acids.

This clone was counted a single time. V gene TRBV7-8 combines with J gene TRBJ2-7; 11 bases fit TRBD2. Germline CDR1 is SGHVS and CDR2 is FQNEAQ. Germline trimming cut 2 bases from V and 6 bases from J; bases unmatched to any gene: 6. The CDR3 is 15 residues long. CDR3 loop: CASSLKPLAGGEQYF. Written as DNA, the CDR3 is TGTGCCAGCAGCTTAAAGCCCCTAGCGGGAGGCGAGCAGTACTTC.

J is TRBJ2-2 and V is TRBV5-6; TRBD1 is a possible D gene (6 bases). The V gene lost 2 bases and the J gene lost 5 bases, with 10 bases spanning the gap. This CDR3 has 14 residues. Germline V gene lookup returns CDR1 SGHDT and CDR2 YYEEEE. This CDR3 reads CASSFGDKTGELFF. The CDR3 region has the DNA TGTGCCAGCAGCTTCGGGGACAAAACCGGGGAGCTGTTTTTT.

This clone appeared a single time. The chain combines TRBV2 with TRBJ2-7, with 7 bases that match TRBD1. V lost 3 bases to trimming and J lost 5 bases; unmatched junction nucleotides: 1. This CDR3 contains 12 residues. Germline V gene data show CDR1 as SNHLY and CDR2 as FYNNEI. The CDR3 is CASSEGTDEQYF. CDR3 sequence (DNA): TGTGCCAGCAGTGAGGGGACAGACGAGCAGTACTTC. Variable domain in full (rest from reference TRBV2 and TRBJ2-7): EPEVTQTPSHQVTQMGQEVILRCVPISNHLYFYWYRQILGQKVEFLVSFYNNEISEKSEIFDDQFSVERPDGSNFTLKIRSTKLEDSAMYFCASSEGTDEQYFGPGTRLTVT.

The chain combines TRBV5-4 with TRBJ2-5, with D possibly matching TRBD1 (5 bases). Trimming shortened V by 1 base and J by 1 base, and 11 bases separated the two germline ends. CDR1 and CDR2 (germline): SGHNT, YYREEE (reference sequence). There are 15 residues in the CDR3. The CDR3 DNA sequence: TGTGCCAGCAGCTTGACCGGACAAATCCAAGAGACCCAGTACTTC. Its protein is CASSLTGQIQETQYF.

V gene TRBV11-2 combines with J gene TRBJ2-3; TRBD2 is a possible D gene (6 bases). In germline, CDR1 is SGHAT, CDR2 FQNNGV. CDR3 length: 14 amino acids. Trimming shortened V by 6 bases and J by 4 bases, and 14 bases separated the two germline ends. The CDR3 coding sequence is TGTGCCAGCAGGGAAGTCGGGAGTGCAGATACGCAGTATTTT. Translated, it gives CASREVGSADTQYF.

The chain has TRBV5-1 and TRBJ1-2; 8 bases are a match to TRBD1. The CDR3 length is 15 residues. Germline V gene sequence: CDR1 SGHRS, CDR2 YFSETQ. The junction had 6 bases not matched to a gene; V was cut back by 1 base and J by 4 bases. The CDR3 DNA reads TGCGCCAGCAGCTTGAATGGACAGGGAGGCTATGGCTACACCTTC. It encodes CASSLNGQGGYGYTF.

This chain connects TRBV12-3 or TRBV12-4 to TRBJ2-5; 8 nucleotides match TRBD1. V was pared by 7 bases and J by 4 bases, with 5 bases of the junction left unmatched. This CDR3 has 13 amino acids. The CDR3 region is CASTPGQGETQYF. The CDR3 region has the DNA TGTGCCAGCACCCCCGGACAGGGAGAGACCCAGTACTTC.

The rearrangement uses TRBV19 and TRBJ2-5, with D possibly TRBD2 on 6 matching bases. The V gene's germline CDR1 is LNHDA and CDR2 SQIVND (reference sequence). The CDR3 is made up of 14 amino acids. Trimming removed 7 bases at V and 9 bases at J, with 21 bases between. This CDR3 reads CASISQAGTGAQYF. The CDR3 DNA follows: TGTGCCAGTATCTCCCAGGCGGGTACGGGGGCCCAGTACTTC.